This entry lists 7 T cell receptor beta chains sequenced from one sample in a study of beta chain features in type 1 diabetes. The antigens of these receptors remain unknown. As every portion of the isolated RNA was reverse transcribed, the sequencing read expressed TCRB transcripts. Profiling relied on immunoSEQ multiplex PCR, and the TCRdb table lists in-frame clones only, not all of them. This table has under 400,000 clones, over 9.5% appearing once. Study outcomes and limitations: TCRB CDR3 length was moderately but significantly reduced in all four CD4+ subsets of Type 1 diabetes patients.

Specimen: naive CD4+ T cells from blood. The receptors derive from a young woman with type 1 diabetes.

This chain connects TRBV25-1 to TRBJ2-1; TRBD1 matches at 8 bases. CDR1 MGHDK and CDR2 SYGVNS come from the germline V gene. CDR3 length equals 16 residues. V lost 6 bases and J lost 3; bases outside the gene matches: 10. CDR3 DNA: TGTGCCAGCAGCCAACCCGGGACAGGTGTCTACAATGAGCAGTTCTTC. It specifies CASSQPGTGVYNEQFF.

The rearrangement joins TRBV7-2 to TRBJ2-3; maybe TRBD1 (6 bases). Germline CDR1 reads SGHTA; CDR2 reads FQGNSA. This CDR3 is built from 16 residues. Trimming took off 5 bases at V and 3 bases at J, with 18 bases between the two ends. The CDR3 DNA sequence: TGTGCCAGCAGCCCGAGTGGGACACTGCTGACAGATACGCAGTATTTT. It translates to CASSPSGTLLTDTQYF.

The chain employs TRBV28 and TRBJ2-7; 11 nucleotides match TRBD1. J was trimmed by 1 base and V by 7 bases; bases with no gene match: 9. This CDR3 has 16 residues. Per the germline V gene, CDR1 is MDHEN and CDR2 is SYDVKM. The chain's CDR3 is CASTLGGQGGSYEQYF. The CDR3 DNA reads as TGTGCCAGCACCCTGGGGGGACAGGGGGGGTCCTACGAGCAGTACTTC.

DNA of the CDR3: TGTGCCAGCAGCTTCTATTCGCTAGCGGGATACAATGAGCAGTTCTTC. It is translated as CASSFYSLAGYNEQFF. V usage is TRBV7-2 and J usage is TRBJ2-1, with 9 bases fitting TRBD2. V shed 3 bases, J shed 4 bases, and the junction held 7 bases outside the gene matches. Germline values: CDR1 SGHTA, CDR2 FQGNSA. CDR3 length: 16 residues.

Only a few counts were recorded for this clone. CDR3 in amino acids: CASSQALRDTQYF. The CDR3 DNA reads TGCGCCAGCAGCCAAGCATTGCGGGATACGCAGTATTTT. The chain joins TRBV4-3 to TRBJ2-3; D call uncertain. Deletions cut 1 base from V and 6 bases from J, with 8 bases between. The CDR3 is 13 residues long. The germline V gene has CDR1 LGHNA and CDR2 YSLEER.

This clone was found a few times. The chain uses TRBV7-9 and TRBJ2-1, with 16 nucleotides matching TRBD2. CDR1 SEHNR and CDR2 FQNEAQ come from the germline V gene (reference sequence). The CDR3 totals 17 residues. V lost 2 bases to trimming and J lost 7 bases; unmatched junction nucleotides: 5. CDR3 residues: CASSLKGLAGGPNEQFF. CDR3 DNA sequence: TGTGCCAGCAGCTTAAAGGGACTAGCGGGAGGGCCAAATGAGCAGTTCTTC.

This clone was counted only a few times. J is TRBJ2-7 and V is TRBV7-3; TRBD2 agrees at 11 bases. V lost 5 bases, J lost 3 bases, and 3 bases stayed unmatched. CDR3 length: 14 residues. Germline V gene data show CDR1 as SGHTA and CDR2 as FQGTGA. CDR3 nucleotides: TGTGCCAGCAGCGTTACTAGCGGGAGCTACGAGCAGTACTTC. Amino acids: CASSVTSGSYEQYF.